Listed below are T cell receptor beta chains from one sample, sequenced in a study of T-cell reconstitution after alpha-beta-depleted transplantation in children. MiXCR, applied by TCRdb to the PCR reads, yields one record per CDR3 protein. Of about 110,000 distinct CDR3 sequences listed, roughly 23% are singletons. The sequencing used PBMCs, mostly from graft donor cells, collected 180 days after TCRalphabeta/CD19-depleted stem cell transplant. These receptors were collected from a male patient aged 2 to 9 who had a stem cell transplant for chronic granulomatous disease, so the T cells may come from the graft donor. The CDR3 runs from the conserved cysteine through the conserved F or W. Each record gives: clone size, V gene, D gene, J gene, CDR3 DNA, CDR3 protein. D genes are given only for firm matches. Rows give clone size only sometimes, using once, few, many, or a class for an expanded clone.

many,TRBV5-1,.,TRBJ2-7,TGCGCCAGCAGCCACGGGACTTCTAGCTCCTACGAGCAGTACTTC,CASSHGTSSSYEQYF
many,TRBV28,.,TRBJ1-1,TGTGCCAGCAGGGATGAAGCTTTCTTT,CASRDEAFF
.,TRBV24-1,.,TRBJ2-3,TGTGCCACCAGTTTCGGCAGGCGAGCAGATACGCAGTATTTT,CATSFGRRADTQYF
many,TRBV29-1,.,TRBJ2-5,TGCAGCGTTGAGACAGAGAGCCTGGAGACCCAGTACTTC,CSVETESLETQYF
few,TRBV7-9,TRBD1,TRBJ1-1,TGTGCCAGCAGCAATCGACAGGGGGTGAACACTGAAGCTTTCTTT,CASSNRQGVNTEAFF
many,TRBV20-1,.,TRBJ2-2,TGCAGTGCTAGTCCGCGGGCCGGCACCGGGGAGCTGTTTTTT,CSASPRAGTGELFF
many,TRBV29-1,TRBD2,TRBJ2-2,TGCAGCGTTGGGGTCACTAGCGTCGTGGGGGAGCTGTTTTTT,CSVGVTSVVGELFF
.,TRBV5-1,TRBD2,TRBJ2-2,TGCGCCAGCAGCTTGGGTGCACTAGCGGGGATTACCGGGGAGCTGTTTTTT,CASSLGALAGITGELFF
few,TRBV20-1,.,TRBJ2-7,TGCAGTGCTAGAGATCCCAGGCTCTCCTACGAGCAGTACTTC,CSARDPRLSYEQYF
few,TRBV12-3/TRBV12-4,.,TRBJ2-7,TGTGCCAGCAGTTTTTACAGGGAAGACTACGAGCAGTACTTC,CASSFYREDYEQYF
few,TRBV20-1,.,TRBJ2-1,TGCAGTGCTAGTGTGGCGTGGTACTACAATGAGCAGTTCTTC,CSASVAWYYNEQFF
many,TRBV10-2,TRBD1,TRBJ1-2,TGCGCCGCGGCGCTCGGACAGGGAGGAGGCTACACCTTC,CAAALGQGGGYTF
few,TRBV12-3/TRBV12-4,.,TRBJ1-5,TGTGCCAGCAGTTTCGGGGGGTACAATCAGCCCCAGCATTTT,CASSFGGYNQPQHF
many,TRBV29-1,TRBD1,TRBJ2-3,TGCAGCGTACAGGGGGCTTGGACAGATACGCAGTATTTT,CSVQGAWTDTQYF
few,TRBV29-1,TRBD2,TRBJ2-3,TGCAGCGGCGACACTAGCGGGGGGGCGAGGAGCACAGATACGCAGTATTTT,CSGDTSGGARSTDTQYF
.,TRBV12-3/TRBV12-4,.,TRBJ2-5,TGTGCCAGCAGCCACATCAACCAAGAGACCCAGTACTTC,CASSHINQETQYF
many,TRBV29-1,TRBD2,TRBJ2-1,TGCAGCGTTGACCAAATTAGCGGGGAAACTAACAATGAGCAGTTCTTC,CSVDQISGETNNEQFF
many,TRBV5-1,TRBD2,TRBJ2-3,TGCGCCAGCAGCCCATTGGGGGACTACACAGATACGCAGTATTTT,CASSPLGDYTDTQYF
many,TRBV12-3/TRBV12-4,.,TRBJ1-2,TGTGCCAGCAGTTTAGTTTCCGTCTATGGGGGCTACACCTTC,CASSLVSVYGGYTF
many,TRBV5-5,TRBD2,TRBJ2-1,TGTGCCAGCAGCACAATGCGGACTAGCGGGAGGGGCAATGAGCAGTTCTTC,CASSTMRTSGRGNEQFF
many,TRBV5-1,.,TRBJ2-2,TGCGCCAGCAGCTTGACCCAGGTGATGACCGGGGAGCTGTTTTTT,CASSLTQVMTGELFF
few,TRBV6-1,.,TRBJ2-7,TGTGCCAGCTGGGATATAGGCGGGGGCGCCTACGAGCAGTACTTC,CASWDIGGGAYEQYF